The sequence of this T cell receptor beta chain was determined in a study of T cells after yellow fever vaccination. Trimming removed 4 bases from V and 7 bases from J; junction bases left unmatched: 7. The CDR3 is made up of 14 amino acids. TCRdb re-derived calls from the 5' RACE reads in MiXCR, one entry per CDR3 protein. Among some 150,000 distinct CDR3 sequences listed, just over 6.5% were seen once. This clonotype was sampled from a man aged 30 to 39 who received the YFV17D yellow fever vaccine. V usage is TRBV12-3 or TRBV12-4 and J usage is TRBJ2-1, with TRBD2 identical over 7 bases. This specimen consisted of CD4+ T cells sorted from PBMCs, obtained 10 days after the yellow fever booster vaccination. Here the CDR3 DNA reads TGTGCCAGCAGTTGGGGGGGGGGGAGTAATGAGCAGTTCTTC. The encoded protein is CASSWGGGSNEQFF.